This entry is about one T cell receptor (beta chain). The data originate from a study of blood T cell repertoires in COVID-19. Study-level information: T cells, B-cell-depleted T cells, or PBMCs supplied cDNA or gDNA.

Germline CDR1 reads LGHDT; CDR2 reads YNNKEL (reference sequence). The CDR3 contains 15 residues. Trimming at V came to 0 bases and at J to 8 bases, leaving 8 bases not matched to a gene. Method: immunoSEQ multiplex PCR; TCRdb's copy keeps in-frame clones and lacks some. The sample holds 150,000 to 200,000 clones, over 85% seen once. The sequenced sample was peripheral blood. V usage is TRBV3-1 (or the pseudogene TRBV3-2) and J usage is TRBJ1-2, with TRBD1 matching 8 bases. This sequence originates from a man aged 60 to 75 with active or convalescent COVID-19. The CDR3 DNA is TGTGCCAGCAGCCAAGAGCACGACAGGGGACAAGGCTACACCTTC. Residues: CASSQEHDRGQGYTF.